What follows are 20 T cell receptor beta chains derived from one specimen sequenced in a study of beta chain features in type 1 diabetes. Sequenced material consisted of expressed TCRB transcripts (all of the isolated RNA was reverse transcribed). Data came from immunoSEQ multiplex PCR; TCRdb stores just in-frame clones and leaves some out. In the table there are about 110,000 clones, roughly 43% of which are singletons. The sequenced sample was stem cell memory CD4+ T cells from blood. These receptors were obtained from a woman in her late teens or twenties in good health.

The chain employs TRBV28 and TRBJ1-4, with no clear D. The CDR3 loop spans 15 amino acids. Germline V gene sequence: CDR1 MDHEN, CDR2 SYDVKM. Trimming removed 4 bases at V and 13 bases at J, with 22 bases between. CDR3 sequence: CASSSPRTGPEGLFF. DNA of the CDR3: TGTGCCAGCAGTTCGCCCCGGACGGGCCCAGAGGGACTGTTTTTT.

CDR3 DNA: TGTGCCAGCAGCTTAGGCCAGGGACTGGACTATGGCTACACCTTC. Translation: CASSLGQGLDYGYTF. The chain employs TRBV7-8 and TRBJ1-2, with D perhaps TRBD1 (5 bases). The germline V gene encodes CDR1 SGHVS and CDR2 FQNEAQ. This CDR3 has 15 residues. Between the trimmed V and J ends, which lost 1 base and 3 bases, there was a span of 12 bases.

This clone was detected a few times. The chain links TRBV7-2 to TRBJ2-3; 7 bases agree with TRBD1. Trimming at V came to 7 bases and at J to 0 bases, leaving 4 bases not matched to a gene. CDR1 and CDR2 from the germline V gene are SGHTA and FQGNSA. The CDR3 is made up of 14 amino acids. As DNA, the CDR3 is TGTGCCAGCACCCGGGACAGTAGCACAGATACGCAGTATTTT. This codes for CASTRDSSTDTQYF.

The chain uses TRBV19 and TRBJ2-7; weak D call: TRBD2 (5 bases). Germline V gene lookup returns CDR1 LNHDA and CDR2 SQIVND (reference sequence). The V end lost 6 bases, the J end lost 0 bases, and 15 bases lay between the germline ends. The CDR3 covers 15 residues. CDR3 sequence reads: CASSPDSISSYEQYF. The CDR3 DNA is TGTGCCAGTAGCCCGGACTCAATTAGCTCCTACGAGCAGTACTTC.

Worth noting for this clone: Other nucleotide sequences from this sample produce the same CDR3. CDR3 region: CATSSERQGIAKNIQYF. The CDR3 DNA is TGTGCCACCAGCAGCGAAAGACAGGGGATTGCTAAAAACATTCAGTACTTC. The chain carries TRBV15 and TRBJ2-4; 8 nucleotides align to TRBD1. With 3 bases clipped from V and 4 bases from J, the junction kept 11 bases outside the gene matches. Germline CDR1 is LNHNV and CDR2 is YYDKDF (reference sequence). CDR3 length equals 17 residues.

This chain uses TRBV9 with TRBJ2-5; weak D call: TRBD1 (6 bases). The length of the CDR3 is 16 residues. Germline V gives CDR1 SGDLS, CDR2 YYNGEE. Deletions cut 2 bases from V and 5 bases from J, with 19 bases between. The CDR3 loop is CASSVSWRTVWETQYF. For the CDR3, the DNA is TGTGCCAGCAGCGTCTCCTGGAGGACAGTCTGGGAGACCCAGTACTTC. The variable domain in full, completed from reference TRBV9 and TRBJ2-5, reads DSGVTQTPKHLITATGQRVTLRCSPRSGDLSVYWYQQSLDQGLQFLIQYYNGEERAKGNILERFSAQQFPDLHSELNLSSLELGDSALYFCASSVSWRTVWETQYFGPGTRLLVL.

The chain combines TRBV19 with TRBJ1-5; TRBD1 is a possible D gene (5 bases). The CDR3 sequence is 16 residues long. V dropped 5 bases and J dropped 3 bases, with 17 bases sitting between them. Germline V gives CDR1 LNHDA, CDR2 SQIVND (reference sequence). CDR3 in DNA: TGTGCCAGTAGTCGTCCCGGGACGGGAGTCAATCAGCCCCAGCATTTT. Encoded protein: CASSRPGTGVNQPQHF. Supplemented by reference TRBV19 and TRBJ1-5, the full variable domain reads DGGITQSPKYLFRKEGQNVTLSCEQNLNHDAMYWYRQDPGQGLRLIYYSQIVNDFQKGDIAEGYSVSREKKESFPLTVTSAQKNPTAFYLCASSRPGTGVNQPQHFGDGTRLSIL.

This clone was observed a few times. No DNA is shown, since the ends of the CDR3 on it are uncertain; the CDR3 is the one TCRdb lists. The chain has TRBV7-2 and TRBJ1-5. The CDR3 is made up of 18 amino acids, end residues included. Germline CDR1 is SGHTA and CDR2 is FQGNSA. CDR3: CASSFGSGGQREGQPQHF.

The chain carries TRBV28 and TRBJ2-1, with TRBD2 matching 11 bases. The ends lost 1 base at V and 7 bases at J; junction bases unmatched: 6. The CDR3 consists of 16 residues. Per germline, CDR1 MDHEN and CDR2 SYDVKM. The CDR3 DNA follows: TGTGCCAGCAGTTTATCTGCGGCTAGCGGGAGGAATGAGCAGTTCTTC. Translated, it gives CASSLSAASGRNEQFF.

The chain is built from TRBV28 and TRBJ2-7; 9 nucleotides agree with TRBD2. The CDR3 consists of 17 residues. Trimming at V came to 6 bases and at J to 3 bases, leaving 15 bases not matched to a gene. Germline V gives CDR1 MDHEN, CDR2 SYDVKM. Here the CDR3 reads CASSNDGLAKKIYEQYF. CDR3 nucleotides: TGTGCCAGCAGCAACGACGGACTAGCGAAAAAGATCTACGAGCAGTACTTC.

The chain links TRBV6-6 to TRBJ1-3; weak D call: TRBD1 (5 bases). Germline CDR1 MNHNY, CDR2 SVGAGI (reference sequence). This CDR3 has 15 residues. The V gene lost 5 bases and the J gene lost 7 bases, with 18 bases spanning the gap. This CDR3 reads CASSIISGRANTIYF. In nucleotides, the CDR3 is TGTGCCAGCAGTATTATCTCAGGGAGGGCTAACACCATATATTTT.

This chain connects TRBV5-8 to TRBJ1-1, with 11 nucleotides matching TRBD1. Unmatched junction bases numbered 6, after V lost 2 bases and J lost 3 bases. In germline, CDR1 is SGHTS, CDR2 YDEGEE. The CDR3 sequence is 16 residues long. This chain's CDR3 is CASSFVVGQGDTEAFF. The CDR3 DNA follows: TGTGCCAGCAGCTTCGTTGTGGGACAGGGGGACACTGAAGCTTTCTTT.

This chain joins TRBV4-1 and TRBJ2-1; D might be TRBD2 (5 bases). Germline CDR1 MGHRA, CDR2 YSYEKL. CDR3 size: 16 residues. The germline V and J ends were trimmed by 0 bases and 2 bases, with 11 bases remaining between them. The CDR3 spells CASSQDFPGTYNEQFF. For the CDR3, the DNA is TGCGCCAGCAGCCAAGATTTCCCGGGGACCTACAATGAGCAGTTCTTC.

The chain links TRBV12-5 to TRBJ2-3; possibly TRBD1 for D (5 bases). The CDR3 has 16 amino acids. Trimming cost V 0 bases and J 4 bases, with 14 bases left between them. Germline V lookup: CDR1 LGHNT, CDR2 FRNRAP. The CDR3 loop is CASGLVVGQGPDTQYF. CDR3 bases: TGTGCTAGTGGTTTGGTAGTAGGGCAGGGTCCAGATACGCAGTATTTT.

The CDR3 is CASSLGGLAARDEQFF. Written as DNA, the CDR3 is TGTGCCAGCAGCTTAGGCGGACTAGCGGCGCGGGATGAGCAGTTCTTC. The chain joins TRBV11-3 to TRBJ2-1, with 10 nucleotides matching TRBD2. CDR1 is SGHNT, CDR2 YENEEA, per germline. V trimming: 1 base; J trimming: 8 bases; junction bases outside the gene matches: 8. The CDR3 length is 16 residues.

This chain links TRBV18 with TRBJ1-2; unclear D gene. Germline CDR1 is KGHSH and CDR2 is LQKENI. The CDR3 extends over 15 amino acids. V lost 3 bases, J lost 4 bases, and 15 bases lay in between. The CDR3 sequence is CASSPRGGNLYGYTF. The CDR3 DNA is TGTGCCAGCTCACCCCGTGGCGGGAACCTCTATGGCTACACCTTC.

This chain links TRBV19 with TRBJ1-1; 7 bases agree with TRBD1. The CDR3 extends over 14 amino acids. Germline CDR1 LNHDA, CDR2 SQIVND (reference sequence). Trimming cost V 6 bases and J 5 bases; bases outside gene matches: 9. The CDR3: CASSIQGQGTEAFF. The CDR3 nucleotides read TGTGCCAGTAGCATACAGGGGCAGGGAACTGAAGCTTTCTTT.

A few counts support this clone. This chain connects TRBV7-2 to TRBJ1-5, with D uncertain. Per the germline V gene, CDR1 is SGHTA and CDR2 is FQGNSA. There are 14 residues in the CDR3. Between the trimmed V and J ends, which lost 4 bases and 3 bases, there was a span of 10 bases. Written as DNA, the CDR3 is TGTGCCAGCAGCTCTTCTGTTATCAATCAGCCCCAGCATTTT. Translating it yields CASSSSVINQPQHF. Variable domain in full (rest from reference TRBV7-2 and TRBJ1-5): GAGVSQSPSNKVTEKGKDVELRCDPISGHTALYWYRQSLGQGLEFLIYFQGNSAPDKSGLPSDRFSAERTGGSVSTLTIQRTQQEDSAVYLCASSSSVINQPQHFGDGTRLSIL.

J is TRBJ2-7 and V is TRBV5-8; tentative D call: TRBD2 (6 bases). The CDR3 loop spans 15 amino acids. The ends were cut back, 0 bases at V and 2 bases at J, with 12 bases in the middle. The germline V gene encodes CDR1 SGHTS and CDR2 YDEGEE. The CDR3 here is CASSLGGLSTYEQYF. In nucleotides, the CDR3 is TGTGCCAGCAGCTTGGGAGGACTATCCACCTACGAGCAGTACTTC.

This clone was picked up a small number of times. The chain links TRBV27 to TRBJ2-1; 8 nucleotides line up with TRBD1. The CDR3 runs 16 residues. With V trimmed by 2 bases and J by 7 bases, 10 bases remained unmatched. Germline V gene lookup returns CDR1 MNHEY and CDR2 SMNVEV (reference sequence). The CDR3 here is CASSLRRQGLSNEQFF. The DNA of the CDR3 is TGTGCCAGCAGTTTACGTAGACAGGGGCTTTCAAATGAGCAGTTCTTC.